The TCR beta chain described here comes from a study of T cells in Graves' hyperthyroidism and ophthalmopathy. Study results and caveats: Appearing also in blood were most of the thyroid clonotypes expanded above 0.001.

The TCR beta CDR3 regions underwent amplification using RNA transcripts as the source. First-round RT-PCR of the TCR CDR3 relied on the HTBI primer set. TCRdb re-derived calls from the multiplex PCR reads in MiXCR, one entry per CDR3 protein. The top ten clones hold about half of a sample with around 490,000 distinct CDR3 sequences, nearly 20% of them seen once. The CDR3 is made up of 14 amino acids. V dropped 0 bases and J dropped 2 bases, with 6 bases sitting between them. The germline V gene has CDR1 SGHRS and CDR2 YFSETQ. Turning to this clonotype: Its matching antigen is unknown.

With duration under 3 months, ophthalmopathy was active: Clinical Activity Score at least 3, NOSPECS at least 4. Patients with uncontrolled infections, other autoimmune diseases, pregnancy or lactation were excluded. Diagnoses used clinical symptoms, serum thyroxine and TRAb, thyroid ultrasound and orbital computed tomography. The sequencing input was blood. The chain couples TRBV5-1 to TRBJ1-5; D gene ambiguous. The clonotype originates from a man aged 35-49 years with Graves' ophthalmopathy. The CDR3 loop reads CASSLAPGNQPQHF. The CDR3 coding sequence is TGCGCCAGCAGCTTGGCGCCAGGCAATCAGCCCCAGCATTTT.